One sample yielded the 7 T cell receptor beta chains listed below, sequenced in a study of T cell changes during pregnancy in multiple sclerosis. Sequencing was performed with immunoSEQ multiplex PCR; in TCRdb, only in-frame clones are kept and a portion is missing. The sample records some 97,000 clones, roughly 93% being singletons. Sequenced here: peripheral blood, sampled before pregnancy. These receptor sequences come from a female donor with multiple sclerosis, enrolled in a pregnancy study.

This chain links TRBV15 with TRBJ2-1; TRBD2 matches 7 bases. CDR1 and CDR2 (germline): LNHNV, YYDKDF (reference sequence). The ends lost 3 bases at V and 4 bases at J; junction bases unmatched: 9. This CDR3 is 16 amino acids long. CDR3 loop: CATSRSGDGPYNEQFF. The CDR3 nucleotides read TGTGCCACCAGCAGGAGCGGGGACGGACCGTACAATGAGCAGTTCTTC.

This chain connects TRBV30 to TRBJ1-2; D possibly corresponds to TRBD1 (5 bases). The CDR3 has 14 residues. In germline, CDR1 is GTSNPN, CDR2 SVGIG (reference sequence). V was clipped by 2 bases and J by 3 bases, with 13 bases between them. The CDR3 region is CAWSPGTGYYGYTF. CDR3 sequence (DNA): TGTGCCTGGAGTCCCGGGACTGGATACTATGGCTACACCTTC.

V usage is TRBV5-5 and J usage is TRBJ1-2; D remains unclear. The CDR3 runs to 14 residues. CDR1 SGHKS and CDR2 YYEKEE come from the germline V gene (reference sequence). The V gene lost 0 bases and the J gene lost 4 bases, with 10 bases spanning the gap. This CDR3 reads CASSLGGGPYGYTF. The CDR3 DNA follows: TGTGCCAGCAGCTTGGGGGGAGGGCCCTATGGCTACACCTTC.

This clone has just one count. The chain recombines TRBV4-1 with TRBJ2-7; 7 bases map to TRBD1. V was pared by 0 bases and J by 2 bases, with 4 bases of the junction left unmatched. Germline V CDR1 and CDR2: MGHRA, YSYEKL. The CDR3 length is 15 residues. CDR3 coding DNA: TGCGCCAGCAGCCAAGATCGGCAGGGGGCCTACGAGCAGTACTTC. It translates to CASSQDRQGAYEQYF.

DNA for the CDR3: TGTGCCAGCAGCCCAGATGGGGGGGCGAGCTATGGCTACACCTTC. It encodes CASSPDGGASYGYTF. The genes are TRBV7-9 and TRBJ1-2, with D possibly matching TRBD1 (6 bases). CDR1 and CDR2 from the germline V gene are SEHNR and FQNEAQ (reference sequence). This CDR3 has 15 amino acids. V lost 5 bases to trimming and J lost 4 bases, with 17 bases between them.

This rearrangement joins TRBV9 to TRBJ2-7; 7 bases fit TRBD1. Trimming took 0 bases from V and 6 from J; bases not matched to a gene: 3. CDR1 is SGDLS, CDR2 YYNGEE, per germline. This CDR3 region has 13 residues. The CDR3 loop reads CASSVETGSEQYF. For the CDR3, the DNA is TGTGCCAGCAGCGTAGAGACAGGGAGCGAGCAGTACTTC.

V is TRBV7-9 and J is TRBJ2-1; 8 bases agree with TRBD1. The J segment lost 6 bases and the V segment lost 1 base, leaving 5 bases of the junction unmatched. Per the germline V gene, CDR1 is SEHNR and CDR2 is FQNEAQ (reference sequence). The CDR3 is 15 amino acids. CDR3 bases: TGTGCCAGCAGCTTAGTTCAGGGGGCCCCCAATGAGCAGTTCTTC. Its protein product is CASSLVQGAPNEQFF.